One sample yielded the 6 T cell receptor beta chains listed below, sequenced in a study of cytomegalovirus exposure and HLA in healthy donors. 13 Jbeta primers and 60 Vbeta primers were used for the PCR. Here immunoSEQ multiplex PCR was the method, and the copy in TCRdb shows in-frame clones only, minus some. The data hold some 180,000 clones, with 70% to 75% observed a single time. Sequenced material: PBMCs. These receptors were taken from a male donor in good health and CMV-seronegative.

This sequence joins TRBV9 and TRBJ2-5, with D possibly being TRBD2 (5 bases). CDR3 length equals 14 residues. Germline-derived CDR1 and CDR2 are SGDLS and YYNGEE. Trimming removed 2 bases from V and 2 bases from J, with 10 bases in between. The CDR3: CASSVYGSQETQYF. CDR3 DNA: TGTGCCAGCAGCGTTTATGGGAGTCAAGAGACCCAGTACTTC.

This chain joins TRBV7-8 and TRBJ2-1, with D perhaps TRBD2 (5 bases). Germline V gene sequence: CDR1 SGHVS, CDR2 FQNEAQ. Deletions cut 0 bases from V and 0 bases from J, with 18 bases between. CDR3 size: 19 residues. The CDR3 region is CASSLAIYFGESSYNEQFF. CDR3 DNA: TGTGCCAGCAGCTTAGCGATTTATTTCGGGGAAAGCTCCTACAATGAGCAGTTCTTC. Combining the CDR3 with reference TRBV7-8 and TRBJ2-1 gives the whole variable domain GAGVSQSPRYKVAKRGQDVALRCDPISGHVSLFWYQQALGQGPEFLTYFQNEAQLDKSGLPSDRFFAERPEGSVSTLKIQRTQQEDSAVYLCASSLAIYFGESSYNEQFFGPGTRLTVL.

The chain uses TRBV7-8 and TRBJ1-1; 10 nucleotides align to TRBD1. V lost 3 bases to trimming and J lost 5 bases; unmatched junction nucleotides: 6. Germline V lookup: CDR1 SGHVS, CDR2 FQNEAQ. The CDR3 length is 15 residues. The CDR3 coding sequence is TGTGCCAGCAGCTTCCCAGACAGGGGGCGGACTGAAGCTTTCTTT. As protein: CASSFPDRGRTEAFF.

This chain uses TRBV2 with TRBJ1-6; 7 bases agree with TRBD1. The CDR3 loop spans 15 amino acids. Germline CDR1 and CDR2: SNHLY and FYNNEI. After removal of 6 bases from V and 6 bases from J, the junction contained 8 bases not matched to a gene. The CDR3 sequence: CASSPSSGGNSPLHF. DNA of the CDR3: TGTGCCAGCAGCCCCTCCTCAGGGGGTAATTCACCCCTCCACTTT.

With respect to this clone: Other DNA sequences in the same sample also yield this CDR3. The chain combines TRBV18 with TRBJ1-1; no clear D gene. CDR1 and CDR2 (germline): KGHSH, LQKENI. Trimming took off 6 bases at V and 1 base at J, with 12 bases between the two ends. The CDR3 contains 14 residues. In DNA, the CDR3 is TGTGCCAGCTCTCCGGCCCCAGGGAACACTGAAGCTTTCTTT. This sequence encodes CASSPAPGNTEAFF.

V and J are TRBV30 and TRBJ1-2; D is undetermined. CDR3 length: 13 residues. CDR1 and CDR2 from the germline V gene are GTSNPN and SVGIG (reference sequence). Trimming cost V 1 base and J 4 bases, with 10 bases left between them. The CDR3 region is CAWSGAIGYGYTF. The CDR3 bases are TGTGCCTGGAGTGGGGCGATAGGCTATGGCTACACCTTC. Together with reference TRBV30 and TRBJ1-2, the CDR3 gives the full variable domain: SQTIHQWPATLVQPVGSPLSLECTVEGTSNPNLYWYRQAAGRGLQLLFYSVGIGQISSEVPQNLSASRPQDRQFILSSKKLLLSDSGFYLCAWSGAIGYGYTFGSGTRLTVV.